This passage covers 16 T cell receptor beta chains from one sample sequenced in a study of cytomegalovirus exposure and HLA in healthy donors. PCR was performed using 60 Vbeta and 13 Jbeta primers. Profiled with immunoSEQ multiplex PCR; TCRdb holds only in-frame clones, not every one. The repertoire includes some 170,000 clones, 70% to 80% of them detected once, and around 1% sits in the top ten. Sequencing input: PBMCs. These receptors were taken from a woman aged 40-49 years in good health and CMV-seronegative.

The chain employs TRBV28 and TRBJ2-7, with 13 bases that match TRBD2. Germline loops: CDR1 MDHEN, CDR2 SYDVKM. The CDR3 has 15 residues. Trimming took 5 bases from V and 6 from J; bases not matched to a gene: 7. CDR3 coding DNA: TGTGCCAGCAGTCCATGGACTAGCGGGAGAGGCGAGCAGTACTTC. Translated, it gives CASSPWTSGRGEQYF.

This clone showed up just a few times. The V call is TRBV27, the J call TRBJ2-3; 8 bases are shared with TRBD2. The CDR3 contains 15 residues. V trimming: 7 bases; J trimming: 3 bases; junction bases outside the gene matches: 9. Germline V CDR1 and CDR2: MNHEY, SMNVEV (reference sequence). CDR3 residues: CASTSGLAGTDTQYF. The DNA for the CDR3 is TGTGCCAGCACCTCGGGGCTAGCGGGTACAGATACGCAGTATTTT.

This CDR3 is CASSLGGGLSYNEQFF. CDR3 bases: TGTGCCAGCAGCTTGGGGGGGGGCCTTTCCTACAATGAGCAGTTCTTC. This chain uses TRBV7-3 with TRBJ2-1; possible D gene TRBD2, 7 bases. This CDR3 has 16 amino acids. Germline V CDR1 and CDR2: SGHTA, FQGTGA. The V end lost 3 bases, the J end lost 1 base, and 13 bases lay between the germline ends.

This CDR3 is CASSNPRGFGGYEQYF. In DNA form, the CDR3 reads TGTGCCAGCAGCAACCCTAGGGGGTTTGGGGGCTACGAGCAGTACTTC. V and J are TRBV21-1 and TRBJ2-7; TRBD1, as called in the table, went unchecked against the DNA. TRBV21-1 is recorded as a pseudogene. CDR3 length equals 16 residues.

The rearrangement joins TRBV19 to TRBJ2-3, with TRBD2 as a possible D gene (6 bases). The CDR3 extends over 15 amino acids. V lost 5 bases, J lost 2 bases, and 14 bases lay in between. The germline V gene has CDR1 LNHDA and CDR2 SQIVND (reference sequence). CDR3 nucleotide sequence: TGTGCCAGTAGTCGGGTAGCGGACGACACAGATACGCAGTATTTT. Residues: CASSRVADDTDTQYF.

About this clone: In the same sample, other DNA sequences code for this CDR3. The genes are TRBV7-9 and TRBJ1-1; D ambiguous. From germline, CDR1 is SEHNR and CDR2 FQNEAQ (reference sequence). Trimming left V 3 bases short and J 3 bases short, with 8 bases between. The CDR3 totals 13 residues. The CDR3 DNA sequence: TGTGCCAGCAGCTTTTCCGGGGACACTGAAGCTTTCTTT. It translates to CASSFSGDTEAFF.

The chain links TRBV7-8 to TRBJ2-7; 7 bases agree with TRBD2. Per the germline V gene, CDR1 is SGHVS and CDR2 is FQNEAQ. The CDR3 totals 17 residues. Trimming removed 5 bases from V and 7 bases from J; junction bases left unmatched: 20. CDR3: CASSAQVGGRLMGEQYF. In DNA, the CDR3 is TGTGCCAGCAGCGCCCAGGTGGGCGGGAGACTGATGGGGGAGCAGTACTTC. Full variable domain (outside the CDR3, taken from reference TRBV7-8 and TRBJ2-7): GAGVSQSPRYKVAKRGQDVALRCDPISGHVSLFWYQQALGQGPEFLTYFQNEAQLDKSGLPSDRFFAERPEGSVSTLKIQRTQQEDSAVYLCASSAQVGGRLMGEQYFGPGTRLTVT.

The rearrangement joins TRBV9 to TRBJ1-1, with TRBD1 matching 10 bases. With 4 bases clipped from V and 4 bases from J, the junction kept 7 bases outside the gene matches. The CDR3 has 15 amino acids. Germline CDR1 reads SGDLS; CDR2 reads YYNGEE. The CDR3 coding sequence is TGTGCCAGCAGCCCCCGACAGGGGGCTTTCACTGAAGCTTTCTTT. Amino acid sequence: CASSPRQGAFTEAFF. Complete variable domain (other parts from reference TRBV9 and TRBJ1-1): DSGVTQTPKHLITATGQRVTLRCSPRSGDLSVYWYQQSLDQGLQFLIQYYNGEERAKGNILERFSAQQFPDLHSELNLSSLELGDSALYFCASSPRQGAFTEAFFGQGTRLTVV.

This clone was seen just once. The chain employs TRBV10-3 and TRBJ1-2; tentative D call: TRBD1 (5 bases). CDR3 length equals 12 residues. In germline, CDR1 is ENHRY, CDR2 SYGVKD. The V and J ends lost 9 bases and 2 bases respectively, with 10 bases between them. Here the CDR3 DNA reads TGTGCCATGGCCGACAGAAACTATGGCTACACCTTC. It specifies CAMADRNYGYTF.

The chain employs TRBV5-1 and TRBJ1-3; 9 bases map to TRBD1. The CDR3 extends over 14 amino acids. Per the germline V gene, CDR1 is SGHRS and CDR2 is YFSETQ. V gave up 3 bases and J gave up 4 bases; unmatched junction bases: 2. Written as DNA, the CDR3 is TGCGCCAGCAGCTCACAGGGGGCCGGAAACACCATATATTTT. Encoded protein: CASSSQGAGNTIYF.

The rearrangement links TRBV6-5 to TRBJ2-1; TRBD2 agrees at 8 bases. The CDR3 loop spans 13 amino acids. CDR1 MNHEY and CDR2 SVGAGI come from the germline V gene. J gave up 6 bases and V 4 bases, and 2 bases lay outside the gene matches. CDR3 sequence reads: CASSSGLANEQFF. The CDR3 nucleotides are TGTGCCAGCAGTTCCGGACTAGCCAATGAGCAGTTCTTC.

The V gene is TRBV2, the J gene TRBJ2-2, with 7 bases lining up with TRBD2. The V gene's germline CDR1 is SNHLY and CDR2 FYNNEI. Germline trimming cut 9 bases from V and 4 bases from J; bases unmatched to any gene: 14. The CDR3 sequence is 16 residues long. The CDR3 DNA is TGTGCCAGTTCGACTAGCTCTCAGGCGGGCACCGGGGAGCTGTTTTTT. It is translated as CASSTSSQAGTGELFF.

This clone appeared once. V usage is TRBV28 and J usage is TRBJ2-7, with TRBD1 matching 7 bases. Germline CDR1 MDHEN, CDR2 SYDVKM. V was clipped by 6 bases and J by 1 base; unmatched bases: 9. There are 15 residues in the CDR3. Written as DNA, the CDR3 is TGTGCCAGCAGCGAAGGGGTCAGGGGGTCCTACGAGCAGTACTTC. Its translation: CASSEGVRGSYEQYF.

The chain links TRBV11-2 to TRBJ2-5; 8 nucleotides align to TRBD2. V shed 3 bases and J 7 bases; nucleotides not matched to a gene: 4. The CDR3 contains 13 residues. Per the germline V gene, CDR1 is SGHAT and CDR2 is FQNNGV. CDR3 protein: CASSLGLEGTQYF. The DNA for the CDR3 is TGTGCCAGCAGCTTGGGACTAGAGGGGACCCAGTACTTC.

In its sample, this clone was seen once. As DNA, the CDR3 is TGTGCCAGCAGGGGGAGTGTTTCCACTGAAGCTTTCTTT. Translating gives CASRGSVSTEAFF. The chain joins TRBV2 to TRBJ1-1; D gene unclear. Germline V gene lookup returns CDR1 SNHLY and CDR2 FYNNEI. V shed 6 bases and J shed 4 bases, with 12 bases lying between them. The CDR3 extends over 13 amino acids. The full variable domain, completed using reference TRBV2 and TRBJ1-1, is EPEVTQTPSHQVTQMGQEVILRCVPISNHLYFYWYRQILGQKVEFLVSFYNNEISEKSEIFDDQFSVERPDGSNFTLKIRSTKLEDSAMYFCASRGSVSTEAFFGQGTRLTVV.

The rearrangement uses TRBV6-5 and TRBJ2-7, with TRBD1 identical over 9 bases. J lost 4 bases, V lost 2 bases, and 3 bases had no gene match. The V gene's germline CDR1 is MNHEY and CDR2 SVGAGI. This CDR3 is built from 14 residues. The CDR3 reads CASSYGTGRYEQYF. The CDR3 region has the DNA TGTGCCAGCAGTTACGGGACAGGGAGGTACGAGCAGTACTTC.